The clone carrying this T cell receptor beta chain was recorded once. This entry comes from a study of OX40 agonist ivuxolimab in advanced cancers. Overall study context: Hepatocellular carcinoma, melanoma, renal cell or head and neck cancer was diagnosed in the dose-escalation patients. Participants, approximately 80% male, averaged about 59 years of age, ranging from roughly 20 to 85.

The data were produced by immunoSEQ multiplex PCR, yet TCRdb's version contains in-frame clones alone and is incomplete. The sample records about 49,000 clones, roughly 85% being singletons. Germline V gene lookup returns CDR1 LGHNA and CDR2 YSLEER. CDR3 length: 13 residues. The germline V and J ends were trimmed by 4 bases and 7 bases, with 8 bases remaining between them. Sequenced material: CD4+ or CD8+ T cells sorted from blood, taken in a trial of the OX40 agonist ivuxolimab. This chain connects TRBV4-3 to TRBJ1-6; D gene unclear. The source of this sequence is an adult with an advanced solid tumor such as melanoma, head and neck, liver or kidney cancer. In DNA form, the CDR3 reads TGCGCCAGCAGCCCGGACCAGAATTCACCCCTCCACTTT. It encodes CASSPDQNSPLHF.